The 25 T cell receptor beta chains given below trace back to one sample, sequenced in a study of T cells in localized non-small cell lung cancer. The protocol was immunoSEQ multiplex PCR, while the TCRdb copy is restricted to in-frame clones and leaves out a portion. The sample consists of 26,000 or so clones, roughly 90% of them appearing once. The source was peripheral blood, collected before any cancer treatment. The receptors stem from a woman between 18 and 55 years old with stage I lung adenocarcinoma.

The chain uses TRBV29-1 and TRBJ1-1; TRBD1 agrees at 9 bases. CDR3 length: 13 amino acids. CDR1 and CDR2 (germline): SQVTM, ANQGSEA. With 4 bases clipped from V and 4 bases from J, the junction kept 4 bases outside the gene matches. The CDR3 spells CSVVTGGSTEAFF. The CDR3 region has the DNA TGCAGCGTTGTGACAGGGGGAAGCACTGAAGCTTTCTTT.

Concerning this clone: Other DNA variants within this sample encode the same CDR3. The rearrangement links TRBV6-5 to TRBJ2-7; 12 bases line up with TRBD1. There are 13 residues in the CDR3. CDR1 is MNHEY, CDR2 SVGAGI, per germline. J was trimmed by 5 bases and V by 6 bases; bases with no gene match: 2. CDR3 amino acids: CASSRDRGHEQYF. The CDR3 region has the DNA TGTGCCAGCAGCCGGGACAGGGGGCACGAGCAGTACTTC.

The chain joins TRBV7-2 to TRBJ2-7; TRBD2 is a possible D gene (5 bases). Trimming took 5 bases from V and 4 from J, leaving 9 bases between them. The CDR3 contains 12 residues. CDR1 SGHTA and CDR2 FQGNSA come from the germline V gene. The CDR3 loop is CASSHRGYEQYF. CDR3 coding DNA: TGTGCCAGCAGCCACCGGGGTTACGAGCAGTACTTC.

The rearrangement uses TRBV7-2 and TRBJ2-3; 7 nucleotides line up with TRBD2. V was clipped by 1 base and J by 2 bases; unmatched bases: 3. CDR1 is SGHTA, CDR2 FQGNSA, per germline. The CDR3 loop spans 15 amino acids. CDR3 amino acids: CASSLGLAFTDTQYF. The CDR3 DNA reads TGTGCCAGCAGCTTAGGACTAGCATTCACAGATACGCAGTATTTT.

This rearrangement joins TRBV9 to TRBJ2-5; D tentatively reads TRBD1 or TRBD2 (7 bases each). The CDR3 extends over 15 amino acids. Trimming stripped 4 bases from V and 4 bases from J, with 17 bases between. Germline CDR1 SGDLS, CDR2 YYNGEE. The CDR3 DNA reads TGTGCCAGCAGCCCAGGGGGGGCGTGGGTAGAGACCCAGTACTTC. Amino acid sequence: CASSPGGAWVETQYF. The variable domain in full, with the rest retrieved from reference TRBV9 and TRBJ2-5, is DSGVTQTPKHLITATGQRVTLRCSPRSGDLSVYWYQQSLDQGLQFLIQYYNGEERAKGNILERFSAQQFPDLHSELNLSSLELGDSALYFCASSPGGAWVETQYFGPGTRLLVL.

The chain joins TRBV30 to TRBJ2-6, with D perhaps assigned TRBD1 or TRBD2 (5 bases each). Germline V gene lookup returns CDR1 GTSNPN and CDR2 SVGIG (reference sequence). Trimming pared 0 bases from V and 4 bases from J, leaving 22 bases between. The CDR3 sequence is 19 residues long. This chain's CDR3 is CAWSVRVGTVGLGANVLTF. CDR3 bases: TGTGCCTGGAGTGTAAGGGTCGGGACCGTCGGGTTGGGGGCCAACGTCCTGACTTTC.

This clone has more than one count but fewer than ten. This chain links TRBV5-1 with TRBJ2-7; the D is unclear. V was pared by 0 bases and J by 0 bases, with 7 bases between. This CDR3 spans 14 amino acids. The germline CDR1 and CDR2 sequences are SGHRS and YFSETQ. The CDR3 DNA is TGCGCCAGCAGCTTGGGGGTGAGCTCCTACGAGCAGTACTTC. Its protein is CASSLGVSSYEQYF. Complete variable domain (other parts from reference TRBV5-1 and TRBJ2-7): KAGVTQTPRYLIKTRGQQVTLSCSPISGHRSVSWYQQTPGQGLQFLFEYFSETQRNKGNFPGRFSGRQFSNSRSEMNVSTLELGDSALYLCASSLGVSSYEQYFGPGTRLTVT.

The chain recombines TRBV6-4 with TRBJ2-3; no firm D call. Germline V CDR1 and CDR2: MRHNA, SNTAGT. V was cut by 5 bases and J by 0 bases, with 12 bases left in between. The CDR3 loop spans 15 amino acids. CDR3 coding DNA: TGTGCCAGCAGTAATGACGGATCTAGCACAGATACGCAGTATTTT. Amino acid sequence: CASSNDGSSTDTQYF.

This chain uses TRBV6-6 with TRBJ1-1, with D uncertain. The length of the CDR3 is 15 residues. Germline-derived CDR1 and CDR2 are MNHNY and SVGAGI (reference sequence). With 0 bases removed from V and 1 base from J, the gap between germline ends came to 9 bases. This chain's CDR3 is CASSYSLLANTEAFF. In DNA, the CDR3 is TGTGCCAGCAGTTACTCGCTCTTGGCGAACACTGAAGCTTTCTTT.

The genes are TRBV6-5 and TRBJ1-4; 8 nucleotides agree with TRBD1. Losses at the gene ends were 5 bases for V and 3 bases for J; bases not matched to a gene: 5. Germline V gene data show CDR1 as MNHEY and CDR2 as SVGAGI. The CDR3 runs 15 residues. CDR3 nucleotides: TGTGCCAGCAGTCTTCAGGGGGCAGCTAATGAAAAACTGTTTTTT. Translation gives CASSLQGAANEKLFF.

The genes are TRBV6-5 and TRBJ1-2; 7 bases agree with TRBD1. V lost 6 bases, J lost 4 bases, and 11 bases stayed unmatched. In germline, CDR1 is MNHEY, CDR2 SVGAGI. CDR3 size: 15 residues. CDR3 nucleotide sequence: TGTGCCAGCAGCCTCAACCCGACAGGGCCCTATGGCTACACCTTC. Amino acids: CASSLNPTGPYGYTF.

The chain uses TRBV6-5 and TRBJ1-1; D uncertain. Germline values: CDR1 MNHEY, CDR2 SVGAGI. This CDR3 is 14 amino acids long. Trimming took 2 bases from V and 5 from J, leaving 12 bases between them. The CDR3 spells CASSYGGLVTEAFF. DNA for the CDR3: TGTGCCAGCAGTTACGGCGGTTTGGTGACTGAAGCTTTCTTT.

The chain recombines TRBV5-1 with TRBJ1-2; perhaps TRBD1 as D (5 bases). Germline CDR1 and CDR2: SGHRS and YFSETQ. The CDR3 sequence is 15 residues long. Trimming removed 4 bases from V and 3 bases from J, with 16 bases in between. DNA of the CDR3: TGCGCCAGCAGCCCTGGGGCCGGGAGCGACTATGGCTACACCTTC. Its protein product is CASSPGAGSDYGYTF.

In nucleotides, the CDR3 is TGTGCCAGCAGTCCCCGGAGGAGGGTCGGGGAGACCCAGTACTTC. This translates into CASSPRRRVGETQYF. The J gene is TRBJ2-5, the V gene TRBV6-1, with D tentatively TRBD2 (6 bases). This CDR3 comprises 15 residues. The V gene's germline CDR1 is MNHNS and CDR2 SASEGT. The V end was cut by 5 bases, the J end by 5 bases, with 18 bases between.

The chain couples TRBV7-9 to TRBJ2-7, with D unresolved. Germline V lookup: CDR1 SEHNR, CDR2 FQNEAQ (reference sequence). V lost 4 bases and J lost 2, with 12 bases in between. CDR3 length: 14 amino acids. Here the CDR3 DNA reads TGTGCCAGCAGCTCGGGTGGCTTCGCCTACGAGCAGTACTTC. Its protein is CASSSGGFAYEQYF. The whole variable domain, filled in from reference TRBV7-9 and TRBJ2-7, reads DTGVSQNPRHKITKRGQNVTFRCDPISEHNRLYWYRQTLGQGPEFLTYFQNEAQLEKSRLLSDRFSAERPKGSFSTLEIQRTEQGDSAMYLCASSSGGFAYEQYFGPGTRLTVT.

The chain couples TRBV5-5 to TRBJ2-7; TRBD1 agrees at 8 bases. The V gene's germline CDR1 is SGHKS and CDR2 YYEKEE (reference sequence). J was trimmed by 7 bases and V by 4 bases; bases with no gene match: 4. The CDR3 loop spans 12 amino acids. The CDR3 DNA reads TGTGCCAGCAGCAGGACAGGGTGGGAGCAGTACTTC. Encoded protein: CASSRTGWEQYF.

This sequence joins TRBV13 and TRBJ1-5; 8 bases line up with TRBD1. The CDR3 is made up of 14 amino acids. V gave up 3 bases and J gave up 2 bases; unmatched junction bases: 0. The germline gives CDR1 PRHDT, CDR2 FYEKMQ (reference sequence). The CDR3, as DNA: TGTGCCAGCAGCTTGACAGGGGGCAATCAGCCCCAGCATTTT. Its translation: CASSLTGGNQPQHF.

The CDR3 spells CASSLEGLREQYF. In DNA form, the CDR3 reads TGTGCCAGCAGCTTGGAAGGGCTGAGGGAGCAGTACTTC. The chain uses TRBV5-4 and TRBJ2-7; D is unclear. This CDR3 comprises 13 residues. Looked up from germline, CDR1 is SGHNT and CDR2 is YYREEE (reference sequence). Trimming took off 0 bases at V and 7 bases at J, with 11 bases between the two ends. Full variable domain (missing parts from reference TRBV5-4 and TRBJ2-7): ETGVTQSPTHLIKTRGQQVTLRCSSQSGHNTVSWYQQALGQGPQFIFQYYREEENGRGNFPPRFSGLQFPNYSSELNVNALELDDSALYLCASSLEGLREQYFGPGTRLTVT.

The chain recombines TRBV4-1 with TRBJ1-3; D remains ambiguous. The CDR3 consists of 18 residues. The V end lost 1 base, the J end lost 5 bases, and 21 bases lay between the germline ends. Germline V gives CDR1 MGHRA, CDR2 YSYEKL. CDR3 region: CASSQGGGGEGVRNTIYF. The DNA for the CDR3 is TGCGCCAGCAGCCAAGGGGGTGGCGGGGAGGGCGTGAGAAACACCATATATTTT.

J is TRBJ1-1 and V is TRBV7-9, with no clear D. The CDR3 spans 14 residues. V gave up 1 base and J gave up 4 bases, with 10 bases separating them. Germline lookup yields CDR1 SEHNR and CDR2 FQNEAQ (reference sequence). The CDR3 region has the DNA TGTGCCAGCAGCTTAGTCCCCCCGGGCACTGAAGCTTTCTTT. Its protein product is CASSLVPPGTEAFF.

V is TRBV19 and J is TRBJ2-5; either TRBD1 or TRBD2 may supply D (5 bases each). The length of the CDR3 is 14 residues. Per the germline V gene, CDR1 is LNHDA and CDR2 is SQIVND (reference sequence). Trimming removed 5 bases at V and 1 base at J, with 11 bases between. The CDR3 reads CASSQGRFQETQYF. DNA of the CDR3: TGTGCCAGTAGTCAGGGACGGTTCCAAGAGACCCAGTACTTC. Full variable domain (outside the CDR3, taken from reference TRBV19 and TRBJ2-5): DGGITQSPKYLFRKEGQNVTLSCEQNLNHDAMYWYRQDPGQGLRLIYYSQIVNDFQKGDIAEGYSVSREKKESFPLTVTSAQKNPTAFYLCASSQGRFQETQYFGPGTRLLVL.

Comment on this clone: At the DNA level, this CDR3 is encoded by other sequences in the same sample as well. CDR3 sequence (DNA): TGTGCCAGCAGCTTAGGGGGCGACAGGGAGGATGGCTACACCTTC. Encoded protein: CASSLGGDREDGYTF. The gene calls are TRBV7-3 and TRBJ1-2, with TRBD1 matching over 7 bases. With 2 bases clipped from V and 6 bases from J, the junction kept 9 bases outside the gene matches. Germline lookup yields CDR1 SGHTA and CDR2 FQGTGA. This CDR3 is 15 amino acids long.

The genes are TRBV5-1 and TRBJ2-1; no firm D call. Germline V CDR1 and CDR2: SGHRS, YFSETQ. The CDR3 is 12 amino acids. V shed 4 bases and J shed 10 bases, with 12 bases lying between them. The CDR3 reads CASSPKGGEQFF. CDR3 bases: TGCGCCAGCAGCCCCAAAGGTGGGGAGCAGTTCTTC.

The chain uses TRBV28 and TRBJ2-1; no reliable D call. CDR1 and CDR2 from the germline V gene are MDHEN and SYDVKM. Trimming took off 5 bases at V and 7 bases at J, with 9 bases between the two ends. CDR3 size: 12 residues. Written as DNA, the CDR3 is TGTGCCAGCAGTGAAGAAGGTAATGAGCAGTTCTTC. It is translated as CASSEEGNEQFF.

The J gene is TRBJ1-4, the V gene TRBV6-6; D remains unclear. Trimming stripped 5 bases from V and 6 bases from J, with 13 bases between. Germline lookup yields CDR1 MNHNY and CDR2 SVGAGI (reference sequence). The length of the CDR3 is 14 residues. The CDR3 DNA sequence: TGTGCCAGCAGTACCCCAGCTAGGGATGAAAAACTGTTTTTT. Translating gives CASSTPARDEKLFF.